The following is a T cell receptor (beta chain) sequence with its context. Donors were healthy HIV-negative adults without recently reported acute infections or vaccinations. This specimen comes from a study of shared clonotypes between healthy human individuals. Germline V gene sequence: CDR1 SGHDN, CDR2 FVKESK. V was pared by 4 bases and J by 5 bases, with 13 bases of the junction left unmatched. This CDR3 contains 16 residues. The authors ran the assay at deep level. Method: immunoSEQ multiplex PCR; TCRdb's copy keeps in-frame clones and lacks some. The sample consists of about 660,000 clones, approximately 79% of them appearing once.

This sequence originates from a woman aged 25 to 39 in good health. Sequenced: memory CD4+ T cells sorted from blood. This sample's subset: CD45RA-negative fraction. This sequence joins TRBV14 and TRBJ2-7, with 8 bases aligning to TRBD1. In DNA, the CDR3 is TGTGCCAGCAGCCTACGCGCAGGGGGCGCAAGCCACGAGCAGTACTTC. Translation: CASSLRAGGASHEQYF.